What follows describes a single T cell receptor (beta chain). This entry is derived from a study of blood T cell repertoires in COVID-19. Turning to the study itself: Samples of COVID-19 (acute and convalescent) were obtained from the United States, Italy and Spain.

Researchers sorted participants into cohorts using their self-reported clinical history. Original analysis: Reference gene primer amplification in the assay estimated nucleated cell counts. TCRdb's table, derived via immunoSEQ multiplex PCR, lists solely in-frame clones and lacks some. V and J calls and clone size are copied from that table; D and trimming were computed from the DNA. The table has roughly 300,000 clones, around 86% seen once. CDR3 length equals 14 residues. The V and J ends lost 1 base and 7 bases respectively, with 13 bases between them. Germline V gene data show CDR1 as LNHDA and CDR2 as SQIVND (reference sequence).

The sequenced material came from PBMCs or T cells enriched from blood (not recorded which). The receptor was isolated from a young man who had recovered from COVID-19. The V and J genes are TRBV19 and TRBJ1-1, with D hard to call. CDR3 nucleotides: TGTGCCAGTAGTATAGGACCAGGCGGGCTTGAAGCTTTCTTT. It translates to CASSIGPGGLEAFF.